The following is a TCR beta chain sequence with its context. This receptor's antigen is unknown. Base quality data are lacking; no much larger clone is found one base away. The data originate from a study of T cell responses to AZD1222 COVID-19 vaccine (dated by TCRdb to the early 2020s). Describing the broader study: AZD1222 recipients with second doses at about 4 weeks or about 12 weeks were pooled, because spike-specific TCR depth and breadth did not differ between schedules. A total of over 230 trial participants underwent TCR sequencing, of whom around 200 received two doses of AZD1222 and about 25 received two doses of the MenACWY control vaccine. Enrollment into the trials was organized by age into subgroups of 18-55, 56-69 and 70-plus years, and those subgroups contained roughly 140, 27 and 60 TCR-sequenced participants, respectively. Here is what the overall study found, with its caveats: Nearly half of unique spike-specific TCRs reportedly recognized epitopes outside regions mutated in the B.1.351 and B.1.1.7 variants. A significant rise in spike-specific TCR breadth and depth was observed after two AZD1222 doses relative to day 0 and relative to MenACWY recipients. In the small 56-69-year group, the increase in depth fell short of significance, most likely because of low power. Most participants were white British and females outnumbered males, and the authors suggested that clonal diversity may have been underestimated. Vaccine-associated CD4 TCRs spanned the whole spike protein, with dominant responses in regions 160-218 and 743-854. Conclusions about previously exposed vaccinees are limited because only a handful of AZD1222 recipients were SARS-CoV-2 seropositive at baseline. Because no day 14 peak-response samples were available, repertoires were characterized only after the peak T cell response.

Reading the label with the study, this specimen's time point is: baseline before first vaccination. Samples from vaccinated people were obtained from the UK trials COV001 and COV002, which included a single-blind randomized controlled phase 2/3 trial of AZD1222 (ChAdOx1 nCoV-19) in healthy adults. For TCRbeta chain sequencing, PBMC samples from trial participants were taken at day 0 and at day 28 after the second dose. The CDR3 regions of human TCRbeta chains were analyzed by immunosequencing. Regarding the original processing steps: TCRs in the repertoires were matched against a reference library of SARS-CoV-2-specific TCRs that had been generated with the MIRA antigen-specificity platform. Breadth was defined as the fraction of unique TCRs that were SARS-CoV-2-associated. Depth was defined as the fraction of total T cells that were SARS-CoV-2-associated. Using the MIRA data, each spike-specific TCR was mapped to the spike region that the TCR reacts to and placed in a CD4 or CD8 class. Log10-transformed breadth and depth values were compared by one-way ANOVA with Sidak's multiple comparisons tests. Held by TCRdb, this immuneACCESS table contains in-frame sequences only and omits some clones. Under half of the omission traces to an unresolved V gene where checked; the cause of the rest is unknown. D and trimming come from the DNA, and the V and J calls and clone size come from that table. Counted in this sample were 110,000 to 150,000 clones; 85% to 95% of them appeared once. Jointly, the top ten make up around 2.8% of the sample.

Sample: peripheral blood, taken on day 0 of AZD1222 vaccination. This receptor was obtained from an adult in good health.

The CDR3 has the sequence CASSLSYGAETQYF. The DNA sequence reads TGTGCCAGCAGCTTGTCCTACGGGGCGGAGACCCAGTACTTC. Recombination joined TRBV11-3 with TRBJ2-5; the D gene could be TRBD1 or TRBD2, each one agreeing over 5 bases. Per the germline V gene, SGHNT is the CDR1 and YENEEA is the CDR2. Relative to germline, V is 3 bases shorter and J is 5 bases shorter, with 13 bases between their ends. Counted from cysteine to phenylalanine, this CDR3 has 14 amino acids. Only CDR3 DNA remains: 42 bases, in frame from the first base.